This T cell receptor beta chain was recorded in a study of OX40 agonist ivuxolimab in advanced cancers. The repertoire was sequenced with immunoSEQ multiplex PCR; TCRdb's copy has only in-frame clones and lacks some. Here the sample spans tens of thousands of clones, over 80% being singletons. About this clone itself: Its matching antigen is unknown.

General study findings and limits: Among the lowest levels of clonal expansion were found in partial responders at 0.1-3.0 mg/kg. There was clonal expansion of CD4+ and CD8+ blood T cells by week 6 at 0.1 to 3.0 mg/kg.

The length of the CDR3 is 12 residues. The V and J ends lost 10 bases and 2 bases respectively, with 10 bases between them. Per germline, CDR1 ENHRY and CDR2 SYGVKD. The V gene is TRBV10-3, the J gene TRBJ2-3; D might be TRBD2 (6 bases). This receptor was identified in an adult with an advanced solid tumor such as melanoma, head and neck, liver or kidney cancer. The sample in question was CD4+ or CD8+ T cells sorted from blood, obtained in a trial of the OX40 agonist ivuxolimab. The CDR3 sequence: CATWDFTDTQYF. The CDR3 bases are TGTGCCACCTGGGACTTCACAGATACGCAGTATTTT.